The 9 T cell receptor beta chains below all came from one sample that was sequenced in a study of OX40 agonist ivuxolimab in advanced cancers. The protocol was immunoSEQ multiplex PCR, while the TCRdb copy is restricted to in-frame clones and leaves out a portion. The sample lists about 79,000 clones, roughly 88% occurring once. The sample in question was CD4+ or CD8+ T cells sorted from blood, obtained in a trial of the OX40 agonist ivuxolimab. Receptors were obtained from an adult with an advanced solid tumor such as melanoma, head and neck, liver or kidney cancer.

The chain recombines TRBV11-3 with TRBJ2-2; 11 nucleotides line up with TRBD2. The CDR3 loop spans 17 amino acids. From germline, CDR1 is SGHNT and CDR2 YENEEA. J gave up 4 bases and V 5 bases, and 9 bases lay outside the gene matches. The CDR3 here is CASSASTSGEGTGELFF. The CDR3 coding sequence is TGTGCCAGCAGCGCCTCGACTAGCGGGGAGGGCACCGGGGAGCTGTTTTTT.

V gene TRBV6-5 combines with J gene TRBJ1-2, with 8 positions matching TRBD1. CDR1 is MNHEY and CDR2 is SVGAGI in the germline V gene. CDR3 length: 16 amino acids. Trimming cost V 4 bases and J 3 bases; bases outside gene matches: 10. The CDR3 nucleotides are TGTGCCAGCAGTTCCCGCCGTCAGGGGGCTCACTATGGCTACACCTTC. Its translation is CASSSRRQGAHYGYTF.

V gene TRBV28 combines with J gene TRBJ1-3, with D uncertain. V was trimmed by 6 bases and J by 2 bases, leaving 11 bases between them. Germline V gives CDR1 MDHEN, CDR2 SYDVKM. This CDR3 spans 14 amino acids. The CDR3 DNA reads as TGTGCCAGCAGACCTGAGGGTACTGGAAACACCATATATTTT. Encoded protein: CASRPEGTGNTIYF.

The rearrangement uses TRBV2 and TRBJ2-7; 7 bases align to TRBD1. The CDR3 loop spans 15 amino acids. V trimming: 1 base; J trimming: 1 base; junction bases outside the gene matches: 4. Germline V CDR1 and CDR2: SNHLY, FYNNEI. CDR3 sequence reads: CASSEGQGRSYEQYV. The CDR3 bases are TGTGCCAGCAGTGAAGGACAGGGAAGGTCCTACGAGCAGTACGTC.

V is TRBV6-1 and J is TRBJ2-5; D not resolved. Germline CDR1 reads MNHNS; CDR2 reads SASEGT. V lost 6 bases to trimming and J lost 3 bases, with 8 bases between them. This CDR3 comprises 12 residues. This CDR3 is CASRLNEETQYF. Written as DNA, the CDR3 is TGTGCCAGCAGGCTAAACGAAGAGACCCAGTACTTC.

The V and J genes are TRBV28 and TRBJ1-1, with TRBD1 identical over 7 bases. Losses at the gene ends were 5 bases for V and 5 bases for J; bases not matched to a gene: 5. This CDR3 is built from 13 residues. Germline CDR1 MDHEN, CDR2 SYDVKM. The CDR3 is CASSTPRGTEAFF. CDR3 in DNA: TGTGCCAGCAGTACACCCAGGGGGACTGAAGCTTTCTTT. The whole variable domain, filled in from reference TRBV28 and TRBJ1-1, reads DVKVTQSSRYLVKRTGEKVFLECVQDMDHENMFWYRQDPGLGLRLIYFSYDVKMKEKGDIPEGYSVSREKKERFSLILESASTNQTSMYLCASSTPRGTEAFFGQGTRLTVV.

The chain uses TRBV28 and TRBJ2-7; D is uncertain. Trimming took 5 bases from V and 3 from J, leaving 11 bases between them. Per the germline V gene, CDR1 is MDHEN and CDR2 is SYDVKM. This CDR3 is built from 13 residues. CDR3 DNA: TGTGCCAGCAGTCCCCCGGCGAACTACGAGCAGTACGTC. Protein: CASSPPANYEQYV.

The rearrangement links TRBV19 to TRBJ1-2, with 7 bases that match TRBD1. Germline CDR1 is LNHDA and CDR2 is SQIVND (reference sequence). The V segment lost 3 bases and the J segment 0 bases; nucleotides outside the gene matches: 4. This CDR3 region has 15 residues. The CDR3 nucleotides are TGTGCCAGTAGTATTCCCCAGGGGGCTAACTATGGCTACACCTTC. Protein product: CASSIPQGANYGYTF.

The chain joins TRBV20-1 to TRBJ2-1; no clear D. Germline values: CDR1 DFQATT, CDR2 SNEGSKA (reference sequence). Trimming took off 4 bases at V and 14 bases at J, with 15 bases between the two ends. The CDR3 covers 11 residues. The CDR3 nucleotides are TGCAGTGCTACCGAAATGACGGTGGAGTTCTTC. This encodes CSATEMTVEFF.